The sequence of this T cell receptor (beta chain) was determined in a study of spatial heterogeneity in lung cancer (dated by TCRdb to the late 2010s). With regard to the full study: Beta-chain transcripts were consistently detected in greater numbers than alpha-chain transcripts, which likely reflects a higher abundance of beta-chain transcripts. The study linked features of the TCR repertoire to counts of nonsynonymous mutations, which were determined by whole-exome sequencing of tumor tissue. TCR alpha and beta repertoires were quantitatively compared across multiple tumor regions, matched nontumor lung and blood in non-small cell lung cancer. Both alpha and beta chains were TCR-sequenced in a few hundred tumor regions, about 64 matched nontumor lung samples and roughly 54 PBMC samples obtained at surgery. In the raw uncorrected reads, each unique combination of TCR and UMI appeared more than ten times on average.

Sequences SQVTM (CDR1) and ANQGSEA (CDR2) are obtained from the germline V gene. V is cut by 2 bases and J by 10 bases, and the space between the germline ends is 13 bases. The CDR3, from cysteine to phenylalanine, totals 12 residues. Solely the CDR3 DNA is kept, with 36 bases framed from the first base. Libraries were built with 5' RACE. TCRdb records NextSeq 500 as the sequencer. In the TCR library protocol, a unique molecular identifier was attached to each TCR cDNA molecule so that PCR and sequencing errors could be corrected. The study's processing was this. TCR identification, UMI-based error correction and CDR3 extraction were performed with Decombinator tools. Expanded TCRs were defined as those above a frequency of 2 per 1,000, corresponding to the top 1% of the tumor frequency distribution. Rényi diversity was computed with the R vegan package after subsampling each repertoire 100 times to 5,000 TCRs. To build CDR3 similarity networks, amino acid triplet string-kernel similarity was used, and CDR3s were connected when their pairwise similarity was above 0.82. The public reads were reprocessed in TCRdb via fastp at Q25 and MiXCR, keeping in-frame beta chains. Rows are unified per CDR3 protein, each entry keeping the most common DNA and genes. The V and J calls and clone size are TCRdb's, not the authors'. For this sample there are some 83,000 distinct CDR3 sequences; approximately 8.1% appear just once. The ten biggest clones cover about 6.8% of the sample.

What the study reported, not specific to this receptor: Ubiquitous expanded tumor TCRs were found in blood more often at tumor resection than at routine follow-up. Confirming at a functional level the hypothesis that regional TCRs recognize regional mutations was considered to require additional single-cell paired TCR alpha and beta sequencing.

This clonotype was counted at least ten times. Its cognate antigen has yet to be identified. There are no base qualities to consult, and no much larger clone falls within one base. The time point label here, explained by the study, means: sample taken at primary tumor resection. Donors were about 70 patients with early-stage, untreated non-small cell lung cancer from the lung TRACERx cohort. For TCR sequencing, whole RNA was extracted from tumor and nontumor lung tissue, or from cryopreserved PBMC samples, and no cell sorting was done. Only patients for whom sufficient RNA was available from at least two tumor regions were selected for TCR sequencing.

Recombination connected TRBV29-1 to TRBJ2-3; no D gene call is confident. The sequencing used PBMCs, collected at surgery. This clonotype was obtained from a male donor with early-stage non-small cell lung cancer. The bases are TGCAGCGTTGAAAAAGGCTCGCTGGCGCAGTATTTT. Its amino acids are CSVEKGSLAQYF.